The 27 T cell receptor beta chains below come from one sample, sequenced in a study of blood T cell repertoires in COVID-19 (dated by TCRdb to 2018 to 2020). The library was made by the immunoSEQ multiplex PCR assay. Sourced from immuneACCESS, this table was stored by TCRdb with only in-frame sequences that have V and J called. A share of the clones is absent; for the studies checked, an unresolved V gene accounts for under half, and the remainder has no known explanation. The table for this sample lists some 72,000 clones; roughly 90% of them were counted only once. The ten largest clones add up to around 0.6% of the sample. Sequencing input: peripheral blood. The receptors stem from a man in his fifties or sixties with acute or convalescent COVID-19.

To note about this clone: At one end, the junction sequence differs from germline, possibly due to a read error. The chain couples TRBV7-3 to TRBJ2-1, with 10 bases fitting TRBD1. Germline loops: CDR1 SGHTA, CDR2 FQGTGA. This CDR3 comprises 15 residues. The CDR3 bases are TGTGCCAGCAGCGTAACCGGGACAGGGGCCCATGAGCAGTTCTTC. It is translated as CASSVTGTGAHEQFF.

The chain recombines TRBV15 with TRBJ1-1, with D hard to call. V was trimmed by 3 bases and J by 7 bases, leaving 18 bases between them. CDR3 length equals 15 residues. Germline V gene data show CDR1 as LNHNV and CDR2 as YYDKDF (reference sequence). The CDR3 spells CATSSPNRGNGEAFF. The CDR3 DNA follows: TGTGCCACCAGCAGCCCAAACCGCGGAAACGGTGAAGCTTTCTTT.

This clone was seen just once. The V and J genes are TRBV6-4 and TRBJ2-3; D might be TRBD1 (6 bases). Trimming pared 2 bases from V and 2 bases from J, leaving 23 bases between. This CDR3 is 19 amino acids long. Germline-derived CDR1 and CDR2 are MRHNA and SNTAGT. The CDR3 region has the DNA TGTGCCAGCAGTGACCAAGGCCCCGACGGGCAGGGGCCCACAGATACGCAGTATTTT. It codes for CASSDQGPDGQGPTDTQYF.

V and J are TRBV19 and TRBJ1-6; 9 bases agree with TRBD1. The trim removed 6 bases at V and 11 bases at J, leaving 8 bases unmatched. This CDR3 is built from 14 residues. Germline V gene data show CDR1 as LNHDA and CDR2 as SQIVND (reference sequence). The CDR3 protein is CASSANRGRPPLHF. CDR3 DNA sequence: TGTGCCAGTAGCGCCAACAGGGGGCGTCCACCCCTCCACTTT. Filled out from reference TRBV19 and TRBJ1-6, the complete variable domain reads DGGITQSPKYLFRKEGQNVTLSCEQNLNHDAMYWYRQDPGQGLRLIYYSQIVNDFQKGDIAEGYSVSREKKESFPLTVTSAQKNPTAFYLCASSANRGRPPLHFGNGTRLTVT.

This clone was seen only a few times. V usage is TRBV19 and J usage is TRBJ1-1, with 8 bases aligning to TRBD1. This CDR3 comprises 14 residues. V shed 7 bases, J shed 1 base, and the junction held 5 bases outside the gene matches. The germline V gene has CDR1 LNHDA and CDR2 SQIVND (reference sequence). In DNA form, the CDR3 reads TGTGCCAGTATTAGGGACAGGTCGAACACTGAAGCTTTCTTT. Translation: CASIRDRSNTEAFF.

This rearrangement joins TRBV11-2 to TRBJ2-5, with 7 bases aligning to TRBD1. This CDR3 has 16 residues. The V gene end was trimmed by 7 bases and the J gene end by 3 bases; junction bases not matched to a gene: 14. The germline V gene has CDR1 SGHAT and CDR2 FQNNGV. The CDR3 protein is CASKGTARGIKETQYF. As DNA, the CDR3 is TGTGCCAGCAAGGGGACAGCCAGGGGAATCAAAGAGACCCAGTACTTC.

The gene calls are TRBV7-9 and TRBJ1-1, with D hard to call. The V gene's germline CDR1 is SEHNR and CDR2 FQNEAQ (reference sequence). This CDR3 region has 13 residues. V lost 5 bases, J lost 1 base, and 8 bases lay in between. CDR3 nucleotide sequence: TGTGCCAGCAGCCCGACGGGGAACACTGAAGCTTTCTTT. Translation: CASSPTGNTEAFF.

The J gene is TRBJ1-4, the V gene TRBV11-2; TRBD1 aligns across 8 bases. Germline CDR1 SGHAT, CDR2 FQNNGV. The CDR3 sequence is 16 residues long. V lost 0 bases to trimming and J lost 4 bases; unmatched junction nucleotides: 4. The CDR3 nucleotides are TGTGCCAGCAGCTTAGATCGACAGGGGATTAATGAAAAACTGTTTTTT. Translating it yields CASSLDRQGINEKLFF.

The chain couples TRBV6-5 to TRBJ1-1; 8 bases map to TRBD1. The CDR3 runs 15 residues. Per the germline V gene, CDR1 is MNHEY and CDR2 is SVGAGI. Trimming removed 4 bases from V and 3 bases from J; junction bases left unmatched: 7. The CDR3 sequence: CASSLTGAIDTEAFF. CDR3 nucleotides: TGTGCCAGCAGTTTGACAGGGGCGATCGACACTGAAGCTTTCTTT.

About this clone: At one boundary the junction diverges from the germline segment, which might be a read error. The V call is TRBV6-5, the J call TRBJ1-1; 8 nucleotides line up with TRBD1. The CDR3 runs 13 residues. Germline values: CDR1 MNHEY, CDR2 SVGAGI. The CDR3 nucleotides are TGTGCCAGCAAAGAAAACAGGGGGAGGGCTGTGATCTTT. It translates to CASKENRGRAVIF.

CDR3 loop: CASKAGGYYGYTF. CDR3 DNA sequence: TGTGCCAGCAAGGCAGGGGGGTACTATGGCTACACCTTC. The chain combines TRBV2 with TRBJ1-2, with 7 bases matching TRBD1. J was trimmed by 3 bases and V by 7 bases; bases with no gene match: 5. This CDR3 region has 13 residues. Germline assignment: CDR1 SNHLY and CDR2 FYNNEI.

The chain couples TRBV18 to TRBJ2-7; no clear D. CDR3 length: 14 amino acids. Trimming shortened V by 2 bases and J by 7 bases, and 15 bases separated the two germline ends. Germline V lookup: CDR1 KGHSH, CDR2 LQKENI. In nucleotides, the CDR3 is TGTGCCAGCTCACCAACACAGACCTTCAGGGAGCAGTACTTC. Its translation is CASSPTQTFREQYF.

The CDR3 region has the DNA TGCGCCAGCAGTATGACAGGGTATAATTCACCCCTCCACTTT. Amino acids: CASSMTGYNSPLHF. This chain links TRBV5-1 with TRBJ1-6; 7 bases line up with TRBD1. The CDR3 covers 14 residues. Germline CDR1 reads SGHRS; CDR2 reads YFSETQ. Germline trimming cut 5 bases from V and 4 bases from J; bases unmatched to any gene: 3. Full variable domain (missing parts from reference TRBV5-1 and TRBJ1-6): KAGVTQTPRYLIKTRGQQVTLSCSPISGHRSVSWYQQTPGQGLQFLFEYFSETQRNKGNFPGRFSGRQFSNSRSEMNVSTLELGDSALYLCASSMTGYNSPLHFGNGTRLTVT.

The CDR3 region has the DNA TGCGCCAGCAGCCAAGATTTCGTCAGGGGTGGCAATCAGCCCCAGCATTTT. It yields the protein CASSQDFVRGGNQPQHF. The chain couples TRBV4-1 to TRBJ1-5, with a weak D call TRBD1 (6 bases). This CDR3 region has 17 residues. The germline V gene has CDR1 MGHRA and CDR2 YSYEKL. V gave up 0 bases and J gave up 2 bases, with 14 bases separating them.

The CDR3 nucleotides read TGCGCCAGCAGTAAGGTGTTGGCGGGGAGCACAGATACGCAGTATTTT. It yields the protein CASSKVLAGSTDTQYF. The chain joins TRBV5-1 to TRBJ2-3; a weak D match, TRBD2 (6 bases). Trimming shortened V by 5 bases and J by 0 bases, and 16 bases separated the two germline ends. Per the germline V gene, CDR1 is SGHRS and CDR2 is YFSETQ. This CDR3 has 16 amino acids.

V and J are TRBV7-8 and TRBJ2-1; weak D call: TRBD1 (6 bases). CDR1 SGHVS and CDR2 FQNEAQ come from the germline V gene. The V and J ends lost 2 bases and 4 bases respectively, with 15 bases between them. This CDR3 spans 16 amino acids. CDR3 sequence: CASSLKVRGSYNEQFF. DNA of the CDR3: TGTGCCAGCAGCTTAAAGGTTAGGGGGAGTTACAATGAGCAGTTCTTC. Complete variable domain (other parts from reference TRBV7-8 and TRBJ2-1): GAGVSQSPRYKVAKRGQDVALRCDPISGHVSLFWYQQALGQGPEFLTYFQNEAQLDKSGLPSDRFFAERPEGSVSTLKIQRTQQEDSAVYLCASSLKVRGSYNEQFFGPGTRLTVL.

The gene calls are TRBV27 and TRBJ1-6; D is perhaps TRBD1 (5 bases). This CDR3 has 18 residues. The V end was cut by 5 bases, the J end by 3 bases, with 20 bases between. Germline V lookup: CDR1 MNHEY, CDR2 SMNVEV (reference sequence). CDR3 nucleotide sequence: TGTGCCAGCAGTCCGCCCCCTCGACAGTCCTACTATAATTCACCCCTCCACTTT. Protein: CASSPPPRQSYYNSPLHF.

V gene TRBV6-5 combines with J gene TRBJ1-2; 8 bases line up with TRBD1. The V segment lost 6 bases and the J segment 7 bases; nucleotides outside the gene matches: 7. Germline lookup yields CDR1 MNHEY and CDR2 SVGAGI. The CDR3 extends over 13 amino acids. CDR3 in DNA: TGTGCCAGCAGACCCGGACAGGGAGGTGGCTACACCTTC. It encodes CASRPGQGGGYTF.

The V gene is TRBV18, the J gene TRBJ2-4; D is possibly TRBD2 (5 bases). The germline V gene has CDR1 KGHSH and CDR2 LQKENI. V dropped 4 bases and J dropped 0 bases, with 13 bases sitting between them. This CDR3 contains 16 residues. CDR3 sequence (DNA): TGTGCCAGCTCACGCGACGGGGAACTAGCCAAAAACATTCAGTACTTC. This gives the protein CASSRDGELAKNIQYF.

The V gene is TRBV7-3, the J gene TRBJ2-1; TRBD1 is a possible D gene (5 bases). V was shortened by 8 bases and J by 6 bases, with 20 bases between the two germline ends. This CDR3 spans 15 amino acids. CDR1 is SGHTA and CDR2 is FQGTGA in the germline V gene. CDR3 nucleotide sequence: TGTGCCAGCGGCCTAGGGAACTCGCAGGGCAATGAGCAGTTCTTC. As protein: CASGLGNSQGNEQFF. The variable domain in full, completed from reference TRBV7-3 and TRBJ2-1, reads GAGVSQTPSNKVTEKGKYVELRCDPISGHTALYWYRQSLGQGPEFLIYFQGTGAADDSGLPNDRFFAVRPEGSVSTLKIQRTERGDSAVYLCASGLGNSQGNEQFFGPGTRLTVL.

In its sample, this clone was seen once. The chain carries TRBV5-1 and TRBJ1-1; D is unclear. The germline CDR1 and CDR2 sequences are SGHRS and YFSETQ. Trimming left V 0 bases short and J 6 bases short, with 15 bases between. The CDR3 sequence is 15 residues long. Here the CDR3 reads CASSLEPDPGAEAFF. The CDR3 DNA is TGCGCCAGCAGCTTGGAGCCGGACCCGGGAGCTGAAGCTTTCTTT.

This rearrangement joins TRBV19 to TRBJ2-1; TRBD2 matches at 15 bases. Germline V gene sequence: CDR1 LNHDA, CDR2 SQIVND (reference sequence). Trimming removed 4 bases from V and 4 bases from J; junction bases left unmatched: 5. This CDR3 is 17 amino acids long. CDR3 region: CASSRGLAGGHYNEQFF. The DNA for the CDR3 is TGTGCCAGTAGTAGGGGACTAGCGGGGGGCCATTACAATGAGCAGTTCTTC.

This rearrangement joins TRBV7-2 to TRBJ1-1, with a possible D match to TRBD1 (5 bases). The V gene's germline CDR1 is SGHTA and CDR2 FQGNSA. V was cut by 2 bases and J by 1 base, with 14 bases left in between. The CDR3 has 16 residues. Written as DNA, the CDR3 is TGTGCCAGCAGCTTACTCAGGGCGCGGACGAACACTGAAGCTTTCTTT. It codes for CASSLLRARTNTEAFF.

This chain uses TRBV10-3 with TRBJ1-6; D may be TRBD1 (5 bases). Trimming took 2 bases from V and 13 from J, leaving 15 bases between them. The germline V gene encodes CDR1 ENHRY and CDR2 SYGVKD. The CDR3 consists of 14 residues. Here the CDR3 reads CAISERPDTGPLHF. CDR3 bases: TGTGCCATCAGTGAGAGGCCGGACACGGGTCCCCTCCACTTT.

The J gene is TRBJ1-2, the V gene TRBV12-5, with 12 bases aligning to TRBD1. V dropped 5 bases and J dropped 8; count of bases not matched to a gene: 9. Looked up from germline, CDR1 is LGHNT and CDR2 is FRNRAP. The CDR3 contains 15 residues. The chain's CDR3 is CASGAGDRGPRGYTF. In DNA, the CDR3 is TGTGCTAGTGGTGCGGGGGACAGGGGGCCGAGGGGCTACACCTTC.

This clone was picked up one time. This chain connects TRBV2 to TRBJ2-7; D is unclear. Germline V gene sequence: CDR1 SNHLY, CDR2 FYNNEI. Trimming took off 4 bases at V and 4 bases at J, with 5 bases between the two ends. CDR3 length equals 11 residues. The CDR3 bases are TGTGCCAGCAGTGGGGCGTACGAGCAGTACTTC. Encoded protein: CASSGAYEQYF.

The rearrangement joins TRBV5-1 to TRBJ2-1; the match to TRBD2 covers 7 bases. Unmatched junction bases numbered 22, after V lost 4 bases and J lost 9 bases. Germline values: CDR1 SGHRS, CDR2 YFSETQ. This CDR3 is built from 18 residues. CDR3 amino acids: CASSADPGTTLVSGEQFF. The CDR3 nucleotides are TGCGCCAGCAGCGCGGACCCGGGGACTACTCTTGTCTCGGGTGAGCAGTTCTTC.